The rows below give T cell receptor beta chains drawn from one sample of a study of T cell changes during pregnancy in multiple sclerosis. Repertoires were generated with immunoSEQ multiplex PCR, while TCRdb's copy carries only in-frame clones and drops some. The data contain 45,000 to 65,000 clones, roughly 91% of them singletons. Material: CD4+ T cells from peripheral blood mononuclear cells, obtained in the third trimester of pregnancy. The receptors come from a female donor with multiple sclerosis, enrolled in a pregnancy study. Each CDR3 is given with its conserved first and last residue. The D gene is left open where the match is weak. Expanded clones get a size class; other rows say once, few or many, or leave the size out.

>TRBD2|TRBJ2-1|TRBV10-1|.
CASSTDPSGGLYNEQFF
TGCGCCAGCAGTACAGACCCTAGCGGCGGGCTTTACAATGAGCAGTTCTTC
>.|TRBJ2-3|TRBV6-5|.
CASSYSGVRADTQYF
TGTGCCAGCAGTTACTCTGGCGTGCGGGCAGATACGCAGTATTTT
>.|TRBJ1-2|TRBV7-9|.
CASSLLGANYGYTF
TGTGCCAGCAGCTTACTTGGAGCTAACTATGGCTACACCTTC
>TRBD1|TRBJ1-2|TRBV5-6|.
CASSSGTGVGYTF
TGTGCCAGCAGCTCCGGGACAGGGGTTGGCTACACCTTC
>.|TRBJ2-5|TRBV27|.
CASSFSGLSGPQETQYF
TGTGCCAGCAGTTTTAGCGGCCTGAGCGGACCACAGGAGACCCAGTACTTC
>TRBD1|TRBJ1-6|TRBV15|.
CATSERGTGNSPLHF
TGTGCCACCAGCGAGAGGGGGACAGGTAATTCACCCCTCCACTTT
>TRBD1|TRBJ1-1|TRBV6-5|.
CASRMTGVGFPAFF
TGTGCCAGCAGAATGACAGGGGTTGGATTTCCGGCTTTCTTT
>.|TRBJ2-1|TRBV7-6|.
CASSLGPRFYEQFF
TGTGCCAGCAGCTTAGGGCCTCGATTCTATGAGCAGTTCTTC
>.|TRBJ1-4|TRBV2|.
CASSDRGLTNEKLFF
TGTGCCAGCAGTGACAGAGGGCTAACTAATGAAAAACTGTTTTTT
>.|TRBJ1-1|TRBV27|.
CASSLTFRDLNTEAFF
TGTGCCAGCAGTTTAACGTTCAGGGATTTGAACACTGAAGCTTTCTTT
>.|TRBJ2-7|TRBV11-2|once
CASSSRDTGRYEQYF
TGTGCCAGCAGCTCCCGGGACACGGGAAGGTACGAGCAGTACTTC
>.|TRBJ2-5|TRBV7-2|.
CASSLGGTGVETQYF
TGTGCCAGCAGCTTAGGAGGGACTGGGGTGGAGACCCAGTACTTC
>TRBD2|TRBJ2-3|TRBV29-1|.
CSVVGGVGTQYF
TGCAGCGTTGTTGGGGGGGTAGGTACGCAGTATTTT
>.|TRBJ1-5|TRBV7-3|.
CASSLGRDQPQHF
TGTGCCAGCAGCTTAGGGAGGGATCAGCCCCAGCATTTT
>.|TRBJ2-1|TRBV7-9|.
CASSLVQVVGGYNEQFF
TGTGCCAGCAGCTTAGTTCAGGTGGTGGGTGGCTACAATGAGCAGTTCTTC
>.|TRBJ1-5|TRBV15|.
CATSSPDQPQHF
TGTGCCACCAGCAGCCCCGATCAGCCCCAGCATTTT
>TRBD1|TRBJ1-6|TRBV2|.
CASQNLPRQGSSPLHF
TGTGCCAGCCAAAATCTTCCTAGACAGGGGAGCTCACCCCTCCACTTT
>.|TRBJ2-7|TRBV9|.
CASSASTYRDEQYF
TGTGCCAGCAGCGCTAGTACCTACAGGGATGAGCAGTACTTC
>.|TRBJ2-5|TRBV6-1|.
CASLRGGPLQETQYF
TGTGCCAGCCTGAGGGGGGGCCCCCTCCAAGAGACCCAGTACTTC
>TRBD2|TRBJ2-7|TRBV6-6|once
CASSPSGAAYEQYF
TGTGCCAGCAGTCCGAGCGGGGCAGCCTACGAGCAGTACTTC